These 8 T cell receptor beta chains originate from one sample sequenced in a study of CD8 T cells in Susac syndrome (dated by TCRdb to about 2019). Library method: the immunoSEQ multiplex PCR assay. RNA was extracted using the RNeasy kit, and roughly 0.5 to 1 ug of the RNA was reverse transcribed with random hexamers. The raw public reads went through TCRdb reprocessing: fastp at Q25, MiXCR clone calling, in-frame beta chains kept. Entries that share a CDR3 protein sequence are merged under the most common genes and DNA. In all, the sample holds 200,000 to 250,000 distinct CDR3 sequences, and just over 90% of those were seen once. The top ten clones comprise 0.07% to 0.09% of the sample. Material for sequencing was CD4+ T cells from PBMCs. All receptors come from a human donor with multiple sclerosis.

The chain recombines TRBV23-1 with TRBJ2-7; possible D gene TRBD1, 6 bases. TRBV23-1 is an ORF, and what it does is uncertain. CDR3 length: 19 amino acids. V was trimmed by 1 base and J by 6 bases, leaving 28 bases between them. The CDR3: CASSQLAHTGQSTPSEQYF. In DNA, the CDR3 is TGCGCCAGCAGTCAATTGGCCCACACCGGACAGAGTACCCCGAGCGAGCAGTACTTC.

This chain connects TRBV6-6 to TRBJ2-7; D is undetermined. The CDR3 loop spans 15 amino acids. V gave up 4 bases and J gave up 1 base, with 14 bases separating them. Germline assignment: CDR1 MNHNY and CDR2 SVGAGI (reference sequence). The CDR3 is CASSSPTLNSYEQYF. CDR3 DNA sequence: TGTGCCAGCAGTTCTCCTACACTAAATTCCTACGAGCAGTACTTC.

The gene calls are TRBV28 and TRBJ2-1; no clear D gene. Germline loops: CDR1 MDHEN, CDR2 SYDVKM. This CDR3 comprises 13 residues. V was pared by 3 bases and J by 10 bases, with 13 bases between. The DNA for the CDR3 is TGTGCCAGCAGTTTGAGTAAGGTCAACGAGCAGTTCTTC. It encodes CASSLSKVNEQFF. Using reference TRBV28 and TRBJ2-1 for the parts outside the CDR3, the full variable domain is DVKVTQSSRYLVKRTGEKVFLECVQDMDHENMFWYRQDPGLGLRLIYFSYDVKMKEKGDIPEGYSVSREKKERFSLILESASTNQTSMYLCASSLSKVNEQFFGPGTRLTVL.

In this sample, this clonotype turned up once. V and J are TRBV7-9 and TRBJ1-4, with a tentative D call TRBD1 (5 bases). CDR1 and CDR2 from the germline V gene are SEHNR and FQNEAQ (reference sequence). This CDR3 is built from 16 residues. V was clipped by 0 bases and J by 0 bases, with 8 bases between them. In DNA, the CDR3 is TGTGCCAGCAGCTTAGCAGGACACACAACTAATGAAAAACTGTTTTTT. Protein: CASSLAGHTTNEKLFF.

Worth noting for this clonotype: Germline and junction disagree at one end, which may indicate a read error. This chain links TRBV18 with TRBJ2-3; TRBD2 agrees at 13 bases. Germline V gene lookup returns CDR1 KGHSH and CDR2 LQKENI. The CDR3 sequence is 16 residues long. The CDR3 coding sequence is TGTGCCAGCTCACCTGGACTAGCGGGGGCAACAGATACGCATTATTTT. It codes for CASSPGLAGATDTHYF.

The chain combines TRBV20-1 with TRBJ2-3; a weak D match, TRBD2 (6 bases). CDR3 length: 19 residues. CDR1 and CDR2 (germline): DFQATT, SNEGSKA (reference sequence). Deletions cut 2 bases from V and 0 bases from J, with 24 bases between. The CDR3 protein is CSARSRRRDGGASTDTQYF. Here the CDR3 DNA reads TGCAGTGCTAGAAGTCGTCGGAGGGACGGAGGGGCTAGCACAGATACGCAGTATTTT.

Here the CDR3 reads CSARASGQGYEQYF. DNA for the CDR3: TGCAGTGCTAGAGCTTCGGGGCAGGGCTACGAGCAGTACTTC. The rearrangement joins TRBV20-1 to TRBJ2-7; D may correspond to TRBD1 or TRBD2 (5 bases each). The CDR3 runs to 14 residues. Germline V gives CDR1 DFQATT, CDR2 SNEGSKA (reference sequence). V lost 1 base to trimming and J lost 3 bases, with 13 bases between them.

J is TRBJ1-6 and V is TRBV5-1; D possibly corresponds to TRBD1 (5 bases). Trimming stripped 0 bases from V and 9 bases from J, with 16 bases between. The V gene's germline CDR1 is SGHRS and CDR2 YFSETQ. The CDR3 contains 16 residues. CDR3 sequence reads: CASSLGPGTASSPLHF. In DNA, the CDR3 is TGCGCCAGCAGCTTGGGACCGGGGACGGCGTCTTCACCCCTCCACTTT. Supplemented by reference TRBV5-1 and TRBJ1-6, the full variable domain reads KAGVTQTPRYLIKTRGQQVTLSCSPISGHRSVSWYQQTPGQGLQFLFEYFSETQRNKGNFPGRFSGRQFSNSRSEMNVSTLELGDSALYLCASSLGPGTASSPLHFGNGTRLTVT.